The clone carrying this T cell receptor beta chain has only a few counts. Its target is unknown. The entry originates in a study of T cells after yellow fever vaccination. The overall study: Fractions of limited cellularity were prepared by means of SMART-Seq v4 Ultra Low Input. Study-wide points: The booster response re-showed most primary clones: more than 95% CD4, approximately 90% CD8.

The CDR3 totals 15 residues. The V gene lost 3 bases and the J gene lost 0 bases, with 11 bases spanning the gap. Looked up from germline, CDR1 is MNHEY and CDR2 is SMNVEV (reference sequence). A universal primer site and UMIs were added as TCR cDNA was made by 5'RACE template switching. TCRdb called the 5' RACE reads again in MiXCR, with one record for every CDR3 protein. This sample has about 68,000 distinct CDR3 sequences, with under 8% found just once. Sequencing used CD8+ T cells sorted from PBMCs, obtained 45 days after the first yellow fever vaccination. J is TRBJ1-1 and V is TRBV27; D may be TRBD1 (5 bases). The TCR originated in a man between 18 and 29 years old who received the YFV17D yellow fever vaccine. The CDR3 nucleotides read TGTGCCAGCAGTTTTACAGGACGGATGAACACTGAAGCTTTCTTT. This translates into CASSFTGRMNTEAFF.